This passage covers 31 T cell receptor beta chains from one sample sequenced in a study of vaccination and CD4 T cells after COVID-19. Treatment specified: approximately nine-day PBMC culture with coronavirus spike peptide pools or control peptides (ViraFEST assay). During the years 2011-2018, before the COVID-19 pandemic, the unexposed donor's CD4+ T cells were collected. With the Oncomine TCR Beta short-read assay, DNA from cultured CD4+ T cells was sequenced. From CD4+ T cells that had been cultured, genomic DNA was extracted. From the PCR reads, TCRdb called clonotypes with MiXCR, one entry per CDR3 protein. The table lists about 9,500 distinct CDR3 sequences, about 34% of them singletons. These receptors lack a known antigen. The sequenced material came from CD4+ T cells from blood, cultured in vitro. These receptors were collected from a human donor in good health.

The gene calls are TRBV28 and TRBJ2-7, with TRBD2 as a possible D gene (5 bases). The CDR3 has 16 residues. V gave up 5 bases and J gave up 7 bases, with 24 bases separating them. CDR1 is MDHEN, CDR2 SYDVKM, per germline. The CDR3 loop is CASSLAFGRELGEQYF. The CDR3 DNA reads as TGTGCCAGCAGTCTTGCGTTCGGCCGGGAACTAGGAGAGCAGTACTTC. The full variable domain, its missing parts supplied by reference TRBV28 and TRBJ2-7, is DVKVTQSSRYLVKRTGEKVFLECVQDMDHENMFWYRQDPGLGLRLIYFSYDVKMKEKGDIPEGYSVSREKKERFSLILESASTNQTSMYLCASSLAFGRELGEQYFGPGTRLTVT.

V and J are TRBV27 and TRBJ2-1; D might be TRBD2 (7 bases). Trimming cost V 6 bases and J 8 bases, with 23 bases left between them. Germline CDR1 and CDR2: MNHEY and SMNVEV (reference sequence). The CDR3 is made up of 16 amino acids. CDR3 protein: CASSYYRGGVIDEQFF. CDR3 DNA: TGTGCCAGCAGCTACTATAGGGGGGGCGTTATAGATGAGCAGTTCTTC.

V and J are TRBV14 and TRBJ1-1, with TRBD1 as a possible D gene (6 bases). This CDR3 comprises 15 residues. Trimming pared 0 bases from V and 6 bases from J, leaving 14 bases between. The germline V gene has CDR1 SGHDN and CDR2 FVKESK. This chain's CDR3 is CASSQDLRGWAEAFF. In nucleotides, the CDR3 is TGTGCCAGCAGCCAAGATCTCAGGGGTTGGGCTGAAGCTTTCTTT.

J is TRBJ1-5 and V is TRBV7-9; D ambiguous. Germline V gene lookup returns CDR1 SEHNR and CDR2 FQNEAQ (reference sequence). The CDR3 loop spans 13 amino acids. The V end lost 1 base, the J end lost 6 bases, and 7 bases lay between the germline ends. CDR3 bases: TGTGCCAGCAGCTTAGGCCCGGGTCAGCCCCAGCATTTT. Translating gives CASSLGPGQPQHF.

Written as DNA, the CDR3 is TGCAGTCCCGTTGGCAGCTTAAACTCCTACGAGCAGTACTTC. Amino acids: CSPVGSLNSYEQYF. This chain connects TRBV20-1 to TRBJ2-7; D unclear. This CDR3 is built from 14 residues. Germline V CDR1 and CDR2: DFQATT, SNEGSKA (reference sequence). V was shortened by 8 bases and J by 0 bases, with 17 bases between the two germline ends.

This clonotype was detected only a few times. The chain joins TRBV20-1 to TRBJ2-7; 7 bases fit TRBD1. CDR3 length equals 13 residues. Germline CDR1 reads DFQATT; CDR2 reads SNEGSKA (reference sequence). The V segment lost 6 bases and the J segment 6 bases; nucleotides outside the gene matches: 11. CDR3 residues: CSATTTGVGEQYF. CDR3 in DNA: TGCAGTGCAACAACCACAGGGGTCGGCGAGCAGTACTTC.

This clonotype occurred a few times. CDR3 sequence reads: CASSIHPTYLNTEAFF. For the CDR3, the DNA is TGTGCCAGTAGTATCCATCCGACATACCTGAACACTGAAGCTTTCTTT. The chain uses TRBV19 and TRBJ1-1; D call uncertain. Trimming left V 3 bases short and J 0 bases short, with 14 bases between. The germline gives CDR1 LNHDA, CDR2 SQIVND (reference sequence). The CDR3 extends over 16 amino acids.

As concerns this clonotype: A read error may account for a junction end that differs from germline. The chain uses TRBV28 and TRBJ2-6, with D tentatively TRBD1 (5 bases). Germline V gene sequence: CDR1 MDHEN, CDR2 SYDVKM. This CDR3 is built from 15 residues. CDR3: CASSLSLSGANVLTF. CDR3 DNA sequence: TGTGCCAGCAGTTTATCATTGTCTGGGGCCAATGTCCTGACTTTC. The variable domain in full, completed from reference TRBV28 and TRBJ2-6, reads DVKVTQSSRYLVKRTGEKVFLECVQDMDHENMFWYRQDPGLGLRLIYFSYDVKMKEKGDIPEGYSVSREKKERFSLILESASTNQTSMYLCASSLSLSGANVLTFGAGSRLTVL.

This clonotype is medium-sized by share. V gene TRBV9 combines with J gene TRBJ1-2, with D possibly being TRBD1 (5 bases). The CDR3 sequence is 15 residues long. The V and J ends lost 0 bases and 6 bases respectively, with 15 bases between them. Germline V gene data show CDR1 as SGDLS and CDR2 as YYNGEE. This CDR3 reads CASSVGFQGENGYTF. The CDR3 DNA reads TGTGCCAGCAGCGTAGGTTTCCAGGGAGAGAATGGCTACACCTTC.

The CDR3 DNA reads as TGTGCCAGCAGTTACGACCGTATGCGGAAACTGTTTTTT. The encoded protein is CASSYDRMRKLFF. The V and J genes are TRBV6-2 or TRBV6-3 and TRBJ1-4; D not certain. Germline values: CDR1 MNHEY, CDR2 SVGEGT. V dropped 2 bases and J dropped 11 bases, with 12 bases sitting between them. The CDR3 is made up of 13 amino acids.

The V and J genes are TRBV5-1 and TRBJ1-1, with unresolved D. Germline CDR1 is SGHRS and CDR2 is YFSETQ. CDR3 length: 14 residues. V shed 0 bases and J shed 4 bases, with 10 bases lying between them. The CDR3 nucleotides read TGCGCCAGCAGCTTGGTAACTGAGATCACTGAAGCTTTCTTT. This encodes CASSLVTEITEAFF.

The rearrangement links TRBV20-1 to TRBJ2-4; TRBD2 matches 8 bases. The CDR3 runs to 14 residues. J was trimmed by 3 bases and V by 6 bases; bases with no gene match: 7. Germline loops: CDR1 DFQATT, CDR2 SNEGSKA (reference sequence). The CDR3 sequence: CSADPGTSKNIQYF. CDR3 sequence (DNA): TGCAGTGCCGATCCAGGGACTAGCAAAAACATTCAGTACTTC.

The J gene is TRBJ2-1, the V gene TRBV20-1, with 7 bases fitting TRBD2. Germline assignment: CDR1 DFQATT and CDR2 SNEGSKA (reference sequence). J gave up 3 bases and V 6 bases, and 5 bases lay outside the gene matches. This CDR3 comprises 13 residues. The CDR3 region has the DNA TGCAGTGCCCTAGCGGACGTCTACAATGAGCAGTTCTTC. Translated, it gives CSALADVYNEQFF.

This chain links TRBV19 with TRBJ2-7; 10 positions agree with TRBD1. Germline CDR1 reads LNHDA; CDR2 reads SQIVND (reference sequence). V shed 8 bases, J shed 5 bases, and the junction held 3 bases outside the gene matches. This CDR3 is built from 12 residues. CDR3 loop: CASGTGVDEQYF. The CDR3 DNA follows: TGTGCCAGTGGGACAGGGGTGGACGAGCAGTACTTC.

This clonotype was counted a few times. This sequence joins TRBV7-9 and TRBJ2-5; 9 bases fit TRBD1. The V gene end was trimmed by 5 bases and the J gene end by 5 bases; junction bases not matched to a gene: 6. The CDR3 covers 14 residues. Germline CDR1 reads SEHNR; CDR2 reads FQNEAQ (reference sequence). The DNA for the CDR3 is TGTGCCAGCAGCCTATGGGACAGGGAGGAGACCCAGTACTTC. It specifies CASSLWDREETQYF.

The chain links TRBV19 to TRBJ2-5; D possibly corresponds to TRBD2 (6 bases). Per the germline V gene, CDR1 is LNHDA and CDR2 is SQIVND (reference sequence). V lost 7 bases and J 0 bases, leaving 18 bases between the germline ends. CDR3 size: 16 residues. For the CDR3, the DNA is TGTGCCAGTACCTTAGGACTACGGACTAACCAAGAGACCCAGTACTTC. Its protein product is CASTLGLRTNQETQYF.

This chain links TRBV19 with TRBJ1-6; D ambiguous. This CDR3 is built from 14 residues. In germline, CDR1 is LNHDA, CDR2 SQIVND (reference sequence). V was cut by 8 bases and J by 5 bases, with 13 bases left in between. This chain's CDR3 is CASGGRADNSPLHF. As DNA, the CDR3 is TGTGCCAGTGGAGGAAGGGCGGATAATTCACCCCTCCACTTT.

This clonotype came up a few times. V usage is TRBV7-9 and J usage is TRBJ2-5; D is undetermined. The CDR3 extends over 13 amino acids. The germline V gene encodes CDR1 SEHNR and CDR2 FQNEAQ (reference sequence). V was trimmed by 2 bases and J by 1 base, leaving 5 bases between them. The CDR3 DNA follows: TGTGCCAGCAGCTTAAGGCCCCAAGAGACCCAGTACTTC. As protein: CASSLRPQETQYF.

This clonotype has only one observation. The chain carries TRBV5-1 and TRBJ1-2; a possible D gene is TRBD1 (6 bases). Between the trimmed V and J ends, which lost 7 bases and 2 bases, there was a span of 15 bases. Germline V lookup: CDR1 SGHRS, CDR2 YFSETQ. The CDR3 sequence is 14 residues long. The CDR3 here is CASQPLGQNYGYTF. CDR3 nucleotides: TGCGCCAGCCAACCCCTTGGACAGAACTATGGCTACACCTTC. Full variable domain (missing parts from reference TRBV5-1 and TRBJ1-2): KAGVTQTPRYLIKTRGQQVTLSCSPISGHRSVSWYQQTPGQGLQFLFEYFSETQRNKGNFPGRFSGRQFSNSRSEMNVSTLELGDSALYLCASQPLGQNYGYTFGSGTRLTVV.

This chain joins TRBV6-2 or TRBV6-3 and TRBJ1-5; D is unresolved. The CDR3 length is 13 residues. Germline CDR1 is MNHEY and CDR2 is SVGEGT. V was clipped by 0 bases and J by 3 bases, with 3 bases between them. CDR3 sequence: CASSYSNNQPQHF. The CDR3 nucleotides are TGTGCCAGCAGTTACTCCAACAATCAGCCCCAGCATTTT.

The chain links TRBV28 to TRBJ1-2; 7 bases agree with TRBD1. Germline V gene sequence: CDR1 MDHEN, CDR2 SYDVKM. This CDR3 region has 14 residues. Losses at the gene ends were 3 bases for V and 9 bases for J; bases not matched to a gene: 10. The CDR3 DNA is TGTGCCAGCAGTTTCGAAACAGGGGCCCCAAGCTACACCTTC. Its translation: CASSFETGAPSYTF.

CDR3 residues: CASSPHRTGGFYGYTF. The CDR3 bases are TGTGCCAGCAGCCCCCACCGGACAGGGGGCTTCTATGGCTACACCTTC. This chain joins TRBV12-3 or TRBV12-4 and TRBJ1-2; 11 bases are shared with TRBD1. Trimming cost V 6 bases and J 4 bases; bases outside gene matches: 10. This CDR3 has 16 residues.

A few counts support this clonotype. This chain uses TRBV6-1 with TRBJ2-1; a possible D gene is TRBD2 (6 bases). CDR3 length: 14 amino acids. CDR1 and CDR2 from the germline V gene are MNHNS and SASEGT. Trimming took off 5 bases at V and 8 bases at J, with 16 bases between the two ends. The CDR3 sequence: CASSPAAREDEQFF. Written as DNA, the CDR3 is TGTGCCAGCAGTCCGGCGGCCAGGGAGGATGAGCAGTTCTTC.

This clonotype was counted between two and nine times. CDR3 residues: CTSEEGSGYTF. The DNA of the CDR3 is TGCACCTCGGAGGAGGGTTCTGGCTACACCTTC. The chain is built from TRBV29-1 and TRBJ1-2; D remains unclear. The CDR3 length is 11 residues. Germline-derived CDR1 and CDR2 are SQVTM and ANQGSEA. Looking up the rest from reference TRBV29-1 and TRBJ1-2 gives the full variable domain: SAVISQKPSRDICQRGTSLTIQCQVDSQVTMMFWYRQQPGQSLTLIATANQGSEATYESGFVIDKFPISRPNLTFSTLTVSNMSPEDSSIYLCTSEEGSGYTFGSGTRLTVV.

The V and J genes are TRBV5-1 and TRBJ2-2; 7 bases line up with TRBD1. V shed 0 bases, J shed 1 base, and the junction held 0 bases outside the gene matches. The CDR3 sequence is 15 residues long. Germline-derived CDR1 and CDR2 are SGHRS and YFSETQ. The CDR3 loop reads CASSLGQGNTGELFF. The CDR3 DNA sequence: TGCGCCAGCAGCTTGGGACAGGGGAACACCGGGGAGCTGTTTTTT.

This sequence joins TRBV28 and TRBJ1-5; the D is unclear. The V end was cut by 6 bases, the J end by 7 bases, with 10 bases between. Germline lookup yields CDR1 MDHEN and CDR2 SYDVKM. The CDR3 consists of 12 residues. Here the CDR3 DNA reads TGTGCCAGCAGGGACCTCGGGCAGCCCCAGCATTTT. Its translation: CASRDLGQPQHF.

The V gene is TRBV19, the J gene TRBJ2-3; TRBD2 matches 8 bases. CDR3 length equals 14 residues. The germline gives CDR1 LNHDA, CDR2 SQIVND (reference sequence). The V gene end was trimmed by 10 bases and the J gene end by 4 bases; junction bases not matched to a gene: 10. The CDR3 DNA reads TGTGCCATTCAAAGGAGAGCGGGAGCAGATACGCAGTATTTT. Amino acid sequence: CAIQRRAGADTQYF.

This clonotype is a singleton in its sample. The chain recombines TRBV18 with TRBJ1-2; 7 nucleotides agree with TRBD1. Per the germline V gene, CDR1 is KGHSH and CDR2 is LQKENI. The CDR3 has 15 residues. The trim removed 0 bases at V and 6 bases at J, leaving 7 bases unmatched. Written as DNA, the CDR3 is TGTGCCAGCTCACCACCGCTCGACAGGGTGGATGGCTACACCTTC. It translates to CASSPPLDRVDGYTF. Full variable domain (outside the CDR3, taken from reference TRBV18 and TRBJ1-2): NAGVMQNPRHLVRRRGQEARLRCSPMKGHSHVYWYRQLPEEGLKFMVYLQKENIIDESGMPKERFSAEFPKEGPSILRIQQVVRGDSAAYFCASSPPLDRVDGYTFGSGTRLTVV.

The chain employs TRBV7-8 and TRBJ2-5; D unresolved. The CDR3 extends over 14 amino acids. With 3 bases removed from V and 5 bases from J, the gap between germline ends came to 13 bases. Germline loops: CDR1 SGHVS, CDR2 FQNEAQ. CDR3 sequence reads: CASSFGRIGETQYF. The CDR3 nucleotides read TGTGCCAGCAGCTTCGGCCGAATTGGGGAGACCCAGTACTTC.

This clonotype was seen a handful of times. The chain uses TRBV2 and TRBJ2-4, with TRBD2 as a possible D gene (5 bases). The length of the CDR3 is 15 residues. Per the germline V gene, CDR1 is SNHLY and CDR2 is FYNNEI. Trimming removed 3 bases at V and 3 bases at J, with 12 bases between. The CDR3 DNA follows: TGTGCCAGCAGTGAGAAGGGAGCAGGCAAAAACATTCAGTACTTC. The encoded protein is CASSEKGAGKNIQYF.

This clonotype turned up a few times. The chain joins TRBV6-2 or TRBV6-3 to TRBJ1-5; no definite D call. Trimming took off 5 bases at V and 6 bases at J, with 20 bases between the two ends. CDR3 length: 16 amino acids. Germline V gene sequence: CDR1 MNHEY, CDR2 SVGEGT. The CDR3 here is CASSPPAGWNGQPQHF. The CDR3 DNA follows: TGTGCCAGCAGTCCTCCGGCAGGCTGGAATGGTCAGCCCCAGCATTTT.